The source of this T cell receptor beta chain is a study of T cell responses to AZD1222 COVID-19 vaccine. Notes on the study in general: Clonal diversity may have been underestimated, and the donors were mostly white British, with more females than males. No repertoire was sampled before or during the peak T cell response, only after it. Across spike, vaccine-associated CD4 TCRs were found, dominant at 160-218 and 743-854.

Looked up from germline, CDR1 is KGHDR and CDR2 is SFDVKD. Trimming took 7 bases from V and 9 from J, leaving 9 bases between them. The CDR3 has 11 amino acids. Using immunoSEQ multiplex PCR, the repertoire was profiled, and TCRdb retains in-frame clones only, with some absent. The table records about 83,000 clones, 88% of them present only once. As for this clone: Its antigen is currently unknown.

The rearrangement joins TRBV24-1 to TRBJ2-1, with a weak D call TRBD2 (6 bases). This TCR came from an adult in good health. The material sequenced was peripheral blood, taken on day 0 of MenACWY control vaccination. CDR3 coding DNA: TGTGCCACCAGCCAGGGAGGTGAGCAGTTCTTC. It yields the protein CATSQGGEQFF.